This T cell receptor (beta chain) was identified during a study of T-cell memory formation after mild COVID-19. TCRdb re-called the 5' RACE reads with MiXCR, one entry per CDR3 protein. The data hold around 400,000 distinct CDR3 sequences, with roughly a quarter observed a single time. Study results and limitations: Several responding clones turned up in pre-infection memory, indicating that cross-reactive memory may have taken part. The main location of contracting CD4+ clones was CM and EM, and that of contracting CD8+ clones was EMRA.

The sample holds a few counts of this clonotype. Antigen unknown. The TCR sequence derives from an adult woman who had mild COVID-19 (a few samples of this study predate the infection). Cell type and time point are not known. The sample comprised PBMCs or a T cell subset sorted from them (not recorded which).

CDR3 DNA sequence: TGTGCCAGCAGCTTAGCGCGTGGGGTGAATTCACCCCTCCACTTT. Its protein product is CASSLARGVNSPLHF. The rearrangement uses TRBV7-6 and TRBJ1-6; D remains unclear. This CDR3 contains 15 residues. Per the germline V gene, CDR1 is SGHVS and CDR2 is FNYEAQ. V gave up 0 bases and J gave up 7 bases, with 10 bases separating them.